This T cell receptor (beta chain) was profiled in a study of vaccination and CD4 T cells after COVID-19. Overall study: Stimuli were overlapping spike peptide pools of SARS-CoV-2 and three common cold coronaviruses (HCoV-NL63, HCoV-OC43, HCoV-229E). A CEFX pool, an HIV-1 Nef pool, or no peptide went to control cultures.

Oncomine TCR Beta short-read sequencing was applied to DNA from cultured CD4+ T cells. TCRdb passed the PCR reads through MiXCR, listing each CDR3 protein once. The repertoire consists of 9,000 to 10,000 distinct CDR3 sequences, with around 50% occurring once and the leading ten covering 24%. Treatment noted: roughly nine-day PBMC culture with coronavirus spike peptide pools or control peptides (ViraFEST assay). The unexposed donor gave CD4+ T cells before the COVID-19 pandemic (2011-2018). CDR1 LNHDA and CDR2 SQIVND come from the germline V gene (reference sequence). The CDR3 is made up of 13 amino acids. The germline V and J ends were trimmed by 7 bases and 6 bases, with 15 bases remaining between them. As concerns this clonotype: Antigen unknown.

The sample comprised CD4+ T cells from blood, cultured in vitro. The source of this sequence is a human donor in good health. The V gene is TRBV19, the J gene TRBJ1-2, with D perhaps TRBD1 (6 bases). CDR3 loop: CASKTRGGDGYTF. DNA of the CDR3: TGTGCCAGTAAGACACGGGGGGGCGATGGCTACACCTTC.